The rows below give T cell receptor beta chains drawn from one sample of a study of blood T cell repertoires in COVID-19. Assay used: immunoSEQ multiplex PCR; TCRdb lists only in-frame clones, some missing. In the table there are around 310,000 clones, roughly 89% of which are singletons. Sample: PBMCs or T cells enriched from blood (not recorded which). These receptors came from a woman aged 25 to 45 who had recovered from COVID-19. Each CDR3 is given with its conserved first and last residue. A D gene is named only where the DNA matches it firmly. Where a row states a size, it is once, few, many or the class of an expanded clone; other rows omit it.

CDR3,DNA,size,D,V,J
CATSARTGSNEKLFF,TGTGCCACCAGCGCCCGGACGGGGAGTAATGAAAAACTGTTTTTT,NA,NA,TRBV15,TRBJ1-4
CASSSGVRERYEQYF,TGTGCCAGCAGCTCTGGGGTGCGGGAGCGATACGAGCAGTACTTC,NA,TRBD2,TRBV7-9,TRBJ2-7
CASSLPGLEQYF,TGTGCCAGCAGCCTCCCGGGACTAGAGCAGTACTTC,NA,TRBD2,TRBV7-8,TRBJ2-7
CASSFGLAGSFYEQYF,TGTGCCAGCAGCTTTGGACTAGCGGGATCCTTCTACGAGCAGTACTTC,NA,TRBD2,TRBV7-2,TRBJ2-7
CASSPEGGDIRHEQYF,TGCGCCAGCAGCCCAGAGGGGGGGGACATCCGCCACGAGCAGTACTTC,NA,NA,TRBV4-1,TRBJ2-7
CASSGSGNIQYF,TGTGCCAGCAGCGGGAGTGGTAACATTCAGTACTTC,once,NA,TRBV25-1,TRBJ2-4
CASSLLGSAYNEQFF,TGTGCCAGCAGCTTGTTGGGCAGTGCCTACAATGAGCAGTTCTTC,NA,NA,TRBV5-4,TRBJ2-1
CASSPGTSGWLQETQYF,TGTGCCAGCAGCCCCGGGACTAGCGGGTGGCTCCAAGAGACCCAGTACTTC,NA,TRBD2,TRBV27,TRBJ2-5
CASSLQLAGDLYEQYF,TGTGCCAGCAGCTTGCAACTAGCGGGAGACCTCTACGAGCAGTACTTC,NA,TRBD2,TRBV5-5,TRBJ2-7
CASNSRGAGTSTDTQYF,TGTGCCAGCAACAGCCGAGGAGCTGGGACTAGCACAGATACGCAGTATTTT,NA,NA,TRBV28,TRBJ2-3
CAWNSYGYNSPLHF,TGTGCCTGGAACTCTTACGGGTATAATTCACCCCTCCACTTT,once,NA,TRBV30,TRBJ1-6
CTGSIYEKLFF,TGTACAGGGTCGATTTATGAAAAACTGTTTTTT,NA,NA,TRBV30,TRBJ1-4
CASSDDSYNEQFF,TGTGCCAGTAGCGACGACAGCTACAATGAGCAGTTCTTC,NA,NA,TRBV19,TRBJ2-1
CASSFDDRAFYGYTF,TGTGCCAGCAGTTTTGATGACAGGGCCTTCTATGGCTACACCTTC,NA,TRBD1,TRBV6-6,TRBJ1-2
CASSTRGGQGYEQYF,TGTGCCAGCAGCACAAGGGGGGGACAGGGATACGAGCAGTACTTC,NA,TRBD1,TRBV7-6,TRBJ2-7
CASSQEIENYGYTF,TGTGCCAGCAGCCAAGAGATAGAAAACTATGGCTACACCTTC,NA,NA,TRBV14,TRBJ1-2
CASSTSSSAEQYF,TGTGCCAGCAGCACCTCCTCTAGCGCCGAGCAGTACTTC,once,NA,TRBV9,TRBJ2-7
CASSIAGADTGELFF,TGTGCCAGTAGTATAGCGGGAGCGGACACCGGGGAGCTGTTTTTT,NA,NA,TRBV19,TRBJ2-2
CASSLDLGGGANVLTF,TGCGCCAGCAGCTTGGATTTGGGAGGTGGGGCCAACGTCCTGACTTTC,NA,NA,TRBV5-1,TRBJ2-6
CASSSTYRAEAFF,TGTGCCAGCAGCTCGACCTACCGGGCTGAAGCTTTCTTT,once,NA,TRBV7-2,TRBJ1-1
CASSLSTHTEAFF,TGTGCCAGCAGCTTGAGTACGCACACTGAAGCTTTCTTT,NA,NA,TRBV7-2,TRBJ1-1
CASSAYTGGGSGNTIYF,TGTGCCAGCAGCGCCTACACAGGGGGCGGATCTGGAAACACCATATATTTT,NA,TRBD1,TRBV9,TRBJ1-3
CAWTRTGGSTGELFF,TGTGCCTGGACGAGGACAGGGGGGAGCACCGGGGAGCTGTTTTTT,NA,TRBD1,TRBV30,TRBJ2-2
CASSPMGNSYNSPLHF,TGTGCCAGCTCACCAATGGGCAACTCCTATAATTCACCCCTCCACTTT,NA,NA,TRBV18,TRBJ1-6
CASSRLVAGGLNEQFF,TGTGCCAGCAGCCGCCTCGTGGCGGGAGGGCTCAATGAGCAGTTCTTC,NA,TRBD2,TRBV11-2,TRBJ2-1
CASSLEGSGQPQHF,TGTGCCAGCAGCTTGGAGGGGTCCGGACAGCCCCAGCATTTT,NA,NA,TRBV5-6,TRBJ1-5